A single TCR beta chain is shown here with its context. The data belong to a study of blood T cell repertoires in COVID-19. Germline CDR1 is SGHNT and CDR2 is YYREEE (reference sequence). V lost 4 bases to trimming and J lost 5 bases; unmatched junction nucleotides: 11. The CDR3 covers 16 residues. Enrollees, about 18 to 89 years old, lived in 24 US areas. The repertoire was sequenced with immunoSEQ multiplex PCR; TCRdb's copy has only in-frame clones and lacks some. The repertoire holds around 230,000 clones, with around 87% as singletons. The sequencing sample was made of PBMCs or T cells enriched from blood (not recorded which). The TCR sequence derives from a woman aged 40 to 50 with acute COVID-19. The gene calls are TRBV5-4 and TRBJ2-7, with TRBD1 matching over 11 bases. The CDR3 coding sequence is TGTGCCAGCAGCAAGGGGGCGGGACAGGGGGTTCACGAGCAGTACTTC. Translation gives CASSKGAGQGVHEQYF.